These 16 T cell receptor beta chains originate from one sample sequenced in a study of tissue T cells after allogeneic stem cell transplantation. The data were produced by immunoSEQ multiplex PCR, yet TCRdb's version contains in-frame clones alone and is incomplete. The repertoire has 950 to 1,200 clones, around 80% of them found once; the top ten carry around 22%. The sample consisted of spleen tissue, taken at autopsy. The receptors shown here come from a female patient aged 18-49 years with steroid-refractory graft-versus-host disease after an allogeneic stem cell transplant. Some T cells may be provided by the graft donor.

This chain joins TRBV5-1 and TRBJ1-1, with D possibly TRBD1 on 6 matching bases. This CDR3 is 15 amino acids long. Trimming left V 4 bases short and J 1 base short, with 14 bases between. Germline CDR1 SGHRS, CDR2 YFSETQ. As DNA, the CDR3 is TGCGCCAGCAGCGGGCCCGGGACAAAGAACACTGAAGCTTTCTTT. Its translation: CASSGPGTKNTEAFF. The full variable domain, completed using reference TRBV5-1 and TRBJ1-1, is KAGVTQTPRYLIKTRGQQVTLSCSPISGHRSVSWYQQTPGQGLQFLFEYFSETQRNKGNFPGRFSGRQFSNSRSEMNVSTLELGDSALYLCASSGPGTKNTEAFFGQGTRLTVV.

The rearrangement uses TRBV5-4 and TRBJ2-7, with D tentatively TRBD1 or TRBD2 (5 bases each). CDR3 length equals 13 residues. Trimming pared 6 bases from V and 3 bases from J, leaving 13 bases between. In germline, CDR1 is SGHNT, CDR2 YYREEE (reference sequence). This chain's CDR3 is CASTPPGSYEQYF. The DNA of the CDR3 is TGTGCCAGCACCCCCCCAGGGAGCTACGAGCAGTACTTC.

The chain couples TRBV5-6 to TRBJ2-3; D call uncertain. Trimming pared 1 base from V and 3 bases from J, leaving 6 bases between. The germline V gene encodes CDR1 SGHDT and CDR2 YYEEEE. There are 13 residues in the CDR3. The CDR3 DNA reads TGTGCCAGCAGCTTGCTGGCTACAGATACGCAGTATTTT. Translation gives CASSLLATDTQYF. The whole variable domain, remainder taken from reference TRBV5-6 and TRBJ2-3, is DAGVTQSPTHLIKTRGQQVTLRCSPKSGHDTVSWYQQALGQGPQFIFQYYEEEERQRGNFPDRFSGHQFPNYSSELNVNALLLGDSALYLCASSLLATDTQYFGPGTRLTVL.

This clone was recorded a few times. The CDR3 region has the DNA TGTGCCAGCAGCGTAAGAAGTGTTACCAATGAGCAGTTCTTC. Translating it yields CASSVRSVTNEQFF. The chain recombines TRBV9 with TRBJ2-1; D call uncertain. CDR3 length: 14 amino acids. The germline CDR1 and CDR2 sequences are SGDLS and YYNGEE. Deletions cut 1 base from V and 6 bases from J, with 11 bases between.

The V and J genes are TRBV6-5 and TRBJ2-1; D is perhaps TRBD1 or TRBD2 (5 bases each). Trimming removed 4 bases at V and 5 bases at J, with 12 bases between. CDR3 length: 14 amino acids. Germline V CDR1 and CDR2: MNHEY, SVGAGI. The DNA for the CDR3 is TGTGCCAGCAGTTTCCCCGGGACCCACAATGAGCAGTTCTTC. It specifies CASSFPGTHNEQFF.

On this clone: One junction end does not reproduce the germline sequence, and a read error may be involved. Other DNA sequences in the sample encode the same CDR3. The chain has TRBV5-1 and TRBJ1-6; maybe TRBD1 (6 bases). The germline gives CDR1 SGHRS, CDR2 YFSETQ. This CDR3 region has 15 residues. The CDR3 reads CASSLATGLNSPLHF. CDR3 in DNA: TGCGCCAGCAGCTTGGCCACAGGGCTTAATTCACCTCTCCACTTT.

This clone was counted once. This chain joins TRBV28 and TRBJ1-5; TRBD1 agrees at 7 bases. Germline CDR1 is MDHEN and CDR2 is SYDVKM. The CDR3 loop spans 16 amino acids. Unmatched junction bases numbered 10, after V lost 2 bases and J lost 6 bases. CDR3 region: CASSLRWRGRVQPQHF. In nucleotides, the CDR3 is TGTGCCAGCAGTTTAAGGTGGAGGGGGCGGGTTCAGCCCCAGCATTTT.

The chain joins TRBV4-2 to TRBJ1-2; D remains ambiguous. The V end lost 6 bases, the J end lost 4 bases, and 15 bases lay between the germline ends. Germline V CDR1 and CDR2: LGHNA, YNFKEQ. This CDR3 is built from 14 residues. CDR3 in DNA: TGTGCCAGCAGGGGGAGTAGGGCGGGCTATGGCTACACCTTC. Encoded protein: CASRGSRAGYGYTF.

CDR3 amino acids: CASSERASGRKGEQYF. The CDR3 region has the DNA TGTGCCAGCAGTGAAAGGGCTAGCGGGAGGAAGGGCGAGCAGTACTTC. The J gene is TRBJ2-7, the V gene TRBV6-1, with 11 bases matching TRBD2. V trimming: 2 bases; J trimming: 6 bases; junction bases outside the gene matches: 9. This CDR3 is 16 amino acids long. Germline V gives CDR1 MNHNS, CDR2 SASEGT.

The rearrangement joins TRBV27 to TRBJ1-5, with 9 bases lining up with TRBD1. CDR3 length: 15 amino acids. Per the germline V gene, CDR1 is MNHEY and CDR2 is SMNVEV (reference sequence). V shed 5 bases, J shed 4 bases, and the junction held 6 bases outside the gene matches. The CDR3 DNA reads as TGTGCCAGCAGTCCAGTGACAGGGGGAAATCAGCCCCAGCATTTT. Protein product: CASSPVTGGNQPQHF.

The CDR3 DNA reads as TGTGCCAGCAGCTTAAGAGCGGGGGAGATCAATGAGCAGTTCTTC. Its protein is CASSLRAGEINEQFF. The V call is TRBV7-6, the J call TRBJ2-1; 8 bases fit TRBD2. There are 15 residues in the CDR3. The J segment lost 6 bases and the V segment lost 2 bases, leaving 6 bases of the junction unmatched. Germline CDR1 SGHVS, CDR2 FNYEAQ.

Only a few counts were recorded for this clone. The V gene is TRBV6-5, the J gene TRBJ2-7; 9 bases line up with TRBD1. There are 15 residues in the CDR3. The trim removed 6 bases at V and 0 bases at J, leaving 6 bases unmatched. Germline CDR1 reads MNHEY; CDR2 reads SVGAGI. CDR3 DNA: TGTGCCAGCAGCCTACGGGGACAGGGCTCCTACGAGCAGTACTTC. Amino acid sequence: CASSLRGQGSYEQYF.

V is TRBV6-6 and J is TRBJ2-3; tentatively, D is TRBD1 or TRBD2 (5 bases each). V was trimmed by 6 bases and J by 5 bases, leaving 18 bases between them. CDR3 size: 15 residues. Germline CDR1 and CDR2: MNHNY and SVGAGI (reference sequence). The CDR3 DNA sequence: TGTGCCAGCAGGTGGGACGGGCTTAGAAAAGATACGCAGTATTTT. It yields the protein CASRWDGLRKDTQYF.

The chain employs TRBV29-1 and TRBJ1-1, with D possibly matching TRBD1 (5 bases). Germline V gene data show CDR1 as SQVTM and CDR2 as ANQGSEA. V was pared by 1 base and J by 2 bases, with 11 bases between. The CDR3 runs to 14 residues. The CDR3 DNA reads as TGCAGCGTTGAAGGCGGGGGGAGAAACACTGAAGCTTTCTTT. This encodes CSVEGGGRNTEAFF.

The V gene is TRBV25-1, the J gene TRBJ2-7; a weak D match, TRBD1 (6 bases). This CDR3 region has 13 residues. Trimming removed 3 bases at V and 3 bases at J, with 9 bases between. The germline CDR1 and CDR2 sequences are MGHDK and SYGVNS. The CDR3 bases are TGTGCCAGCAGTGAGATGGACAGCTACGAGCAGTACTTC. Residues: CASSEMDSYEQYF.

The V gene is TRBV6-5, the J gene TRBJ2-7; D call uncertain. CDR1 and CDR2 from the germline V gene are MNHEY and SVGAGI. CDR3 length: 15 amino acids. Deletions cut 2 bases from V and 2 bases from J, with 13 bases between. The CDR3 bases are TGTGCCAGCAGTTACGGTCCGGCAGGAGCCTACGAGCAGTACTTC. Encoded protein: CASSYGPAGAYEQYF.